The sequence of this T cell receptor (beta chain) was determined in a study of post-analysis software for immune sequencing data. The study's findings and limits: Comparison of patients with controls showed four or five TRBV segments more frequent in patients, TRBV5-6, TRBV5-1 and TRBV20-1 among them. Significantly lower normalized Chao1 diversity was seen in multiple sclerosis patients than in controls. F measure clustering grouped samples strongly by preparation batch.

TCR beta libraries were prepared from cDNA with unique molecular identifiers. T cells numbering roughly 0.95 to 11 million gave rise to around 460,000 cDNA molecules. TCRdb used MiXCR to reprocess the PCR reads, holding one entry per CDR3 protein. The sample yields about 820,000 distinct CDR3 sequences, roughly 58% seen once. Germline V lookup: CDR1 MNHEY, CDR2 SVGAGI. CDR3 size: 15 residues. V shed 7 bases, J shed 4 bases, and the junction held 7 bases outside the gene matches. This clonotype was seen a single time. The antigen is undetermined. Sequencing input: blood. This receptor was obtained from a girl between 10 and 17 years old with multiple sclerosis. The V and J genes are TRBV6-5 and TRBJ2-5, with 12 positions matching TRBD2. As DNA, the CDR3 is TGTGCCAGCAATGGACTAGCGGGACAGGGAGAGACCCAGTACTTC. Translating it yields CASNGLAGQGETQYF.